The 17 T cell receptor beta chains below were found in one sample sequenced in a study of blood T cell repertoires in COVID-19 (dated by TCRdb to 2020 to 2022). Library preparation employed the immunoSEQ multiplex PCR assay. Not all clones reach the TCRdb copy of this immuneACCESS table, which keeps in-frame sequences only. Checked studies attribute under half of the gap to unresolved V genes and leave the rest unexplained. Present in this sample are around 230,000 clones, about four fifths of which were seen just once. Approximately 9.6% of the sample belongs to the ten largest clones. Sequencing was done on a sample of peripheral blood. These receptors were obtained from a woman of 80 years or more with acute or convalescent COVID-19.

The table lists this clone with a few counts. CDR3 in amino acids: CASSPVGPGRQGGQPQHF. The CDR3, as DNA: TGTGCCAGCTCACCAGTTGGACCCGGTAGACAGGGTGGCCAGCCCCAGCATTTT. This rearrangement joins TRBV18 to TRBJ1-5; 7 bases map to TRBD1. CDR3 size: 18 residues. After removal of 2 bases from V and 7 bases from J, the junction contained 17 bases not matched to a gene. CDR1 and CDR2 (germline): KGHSH, LQKENI.

The V gene is TRBV19, the J gene TRBJ2-2; no clear D gene. The CDR3 runs to 15 residues. V shed 9 bases and J shed 2 bases, with 16 bases lying between them. Germline V gives CDR1 LNHDA, CDR2 SQIVND (reference sequence). CDR3 sequence (DNA): TGTGCCAGCCGTAAAACGTTTACAAACACCGGGGAGCTGTTTTTT. It codes for CASRKTFTNTGELFF.

The chain joins TRBV12-3 or TRBV12-4 to TRBJ2-1; D gene uncertain. With 7 bases removed from V and 4 bases from J, the gap between germline ends came to 5 bases. The CDR3 spans 11 residues. CDR3 loop: CASIQYNEQFF. The DNA for the CDR3 is TGTGCCAGCATCCAGTACAATGAGCAGTTCTTC.

The rearrangement links TRBV6-5 to TRBJ2-5; 9 bases are a match to TRBD2. The CDR3 has 15 residues. CDR1 and CDR2 (germline): MNHEY, SVGAGI. J lost 2 bases, V lost 6 bases, and 7 bases had no gene match. The CDR3 nucleotides are TGTGCCAGCAGATCCAGCGGGGGGACGCAAGAGACCCAGTACTTC. As protein: CASRSSGGTQETQYF.

CDR3: CASSQVVASGVSEQYF. The CDR3 DNA reads as TGTGCCAGCAGCCAAGTTGTTGCTAGCGGGGTTAGCGAGCAGTACTTC. J is TRBJ2-7 and V is TRBV3-1 (or the pseudogene TRBV3-2), with 9 nucleotides matching TRBD2. CDR1 and CDR2 (germline): LGHDT, YNNKEL (reference sequence). The length of the CDR3 is 16 residues. The ends lost 1 base at V and 6 bases at J; junction bases unmatched: 10.

This clone was detected only once. The chain employs TRBV2 and TRBJ1-6; D unclear. The CDR3 is made up of 15 amino acids. V gave up 0 bases and J gave up 7 bases, with 10 bases separating them. The germline V gene has CDR1 SNHLY and CDR2 FYNNEI. The CDR3 DNA follows: TGTGCCAGCAGTGAAGCGGGCAGCCTCAATTCACCCCTCCACTTT. It codes for CASSEAGSLNSPLHF.

This chain joins TRBV19 and TRBJ1-1; 8 bases agree with TRBD1. Germline CDR1 LNHDA, CDR2 SQIVND (reference sequence). J was trimmed by 1 base and V by 5 bases; bases with no gene match: 3. This CDR3 spans 14 amino acids. The CDR3 coding sequence is TGTGCCAGTAGTTTCGGACAGGGGAACACTGAAGCTTTCTTT. It specifies CASSFGQGNTEAFF. Variable domain in full (rest from reference TRBV19 and TRBJ1-1): DGGITQSPKYLFRKEGQNVTLSCEQNLNHDAMYWYRQDPGQGLRLIYYSQIVNDFQKGDIAEGYSVSREKKESFPLTVTSAQKNPTAFYLCASSFGQGNTEAFFGQGTRLTVV.

As regards this clone: Additional DNA sequences in this sample encode the identical CDR3. The chain recombines TRBV18 with TRBJ2-5; TRBD2 aligns across 10 bases. Germline V gene lookup returns CDR1 KGHSH and CDR2 LQKENI. V dropped 1 base and J dropped 4; count of bases not matched to a gene: 3. This CDR3 has 15 amino acids. CDR3 region: CASSPRTSGRETQYF. The CDR3 DNA follows: TGTGCCAGCTCACCACGGACTAGCGGTAGAGAGACCCAGTACTTC.

The J gene is TRBJ1-5, the V gene TRBV6-5; D might be TRBD1 (5 bases). CDR3 length: 14 amino acids. Germline V gene sequence: CDR1 MNHEY, CDR2 SVGAGI. Deletions cut 2 bases from V and 3 bases from J, with 8 bases between. The DNA of the CDR3 is TGTGCCAGCAGTTACGGGGCGTCCAATCAGCCCCAGCATTTT. It translates to CASSYGASNQPQHF.

The rearrangement joins TRBV5-1 to TRBJ1-1; 7 nucleotides match TRBD1. The CDR3 is made up of 14 amino acids. Germline trimming cut 3 bases from V and 5 bases from J; bases unmatched to any gene: 7. Germline V gives CDR1 SGHRS, CDR2 YFSETQ. The DNA for the CDR3 is TGCGCCAGCAGCTCGGGACAGTTTGGTACTGAAGCTTTCTTT. This sequence encodes CASSSGQFGTEAFF.

The V call is TRBV10-3, the J call TRBJ1-2, with TRBD1 matching over 8 bases. This CDR3 is 16 amino acids long. V gave up 3 bases and J gave up 3 bases; unmatched junction bases: 9. Germline values: CDR1 ENHRY, CDR2 SYGVKD. CDR3 sequence (DNA): TGTGCCATCAGTGAAGCTGTGGACAGGGCTGACTATGGCTACACCTTC. It translates to CAISEAVDRADYGYTF.

The rearrangement links TRBV5-1 to TRBJ2-3, with 7 bases aligning to TRBD1. Germline V gene sequence: CDR1 SGHRS, CDR2 YFSETQ. The V gene end was trimmed by 1 base and the J gene end by 4 bases; junction bases not matched to a gene: 6. This CDR3 comprises 15 residues. Written as DNA, the CDR3 is TGCGCCAGCAGCTTGACAGGGGTAGGCGCAGATACGCAGTATTTT. Amino acid sequence: CASSLTGVGADTQYF.

In nucleotides, the CDR3 is TGTGCCAGCAGCAAACGTTTGACAGGGCCTCTCCCGGATGAGCAGTTCTTC. Encoded protein: CASSKRLTGPLPDEQFF. The chain has TRBV7-9 and TRBJ2-1; 7 bases match TRBD1. CDR1 is SEHNR and CDR2 is FQNEAQ in the germline V gene (reference sequence). The V and J ends lost 5 bases and 8 bases, in that order; junction bases with no gene match: 18. The CDR3 is made up of 17 amino acids.

This chain links TRBV2 with TRBJ1-5; TRBD1 aligns across 8 bases. Germline values: CDR1 SNHLY, CDR2 FYNNEI. Trimming took 6 bases from V and 4 from J; bases not matched to a gene: 8. This CDR3 region has 15 residues. CDR3 in DNA: TGTGCCAGCAGATCGACAGGGGCCCAAAATCAGCCCCAGCATTTT. Protein product: CASRSTGAQNQPQHF.

The chain carries TRBV2 and TRBJ2-7; maybe TRBD2 (6 bases). The germline V gene has CDR1 SNHLY and CDR2 FYNNEI. V shed 5 bases and J shed 0 bases, with 14 bases lying between them. The length of the CDR3 is 15 residues. The CDR3 nucleotides read TGTGCCAGCAGTTCGGGACTTTCAAGCTCCTACGAGCAGTACTTC. Its translation: CASSSGLSSSYEQYF.

The chain couples TRBV28 to TRBJ2-7; a weak D match, TRBD1 (6 bases). V lost 10 bases to trimming and J lost 0 bases, with 19 bases between them. The CDR3 extends over 15 amino acids. Germline CDR1 reads MDHEN; CDR2 reads SYDVKM. The CDR3 sequence is CATDPSQGRSYEQYF. CDR3 nucleotide sequence: TGTGCCACCGACCCGTCACAGGGCCGCTCCTACGAGCAGTACTTC.

The chain links TRBV11-2 to TRBJ2-7; D remains unclear. V lost 5 bases and J lost 2, with 10 bases in between. CDR1 is SGHAT and CDR2 is FQNNGV in the germline V gene. The CDR3 has 13 amino acids. CDR3 in amino acids: CASSLNLPYEQYF. As DNA, the CDR3 is TGTGCCAGCAGCCTAAACCTCCCCTACGAGCAGTACTTC. Drawing the rest from reference TRBV11-2 and TRBJ2-7, the complete variable domain is EAGVAQSPRYKIIEKRQSVAFWCNPISGHATLYWYQQILGQGPKLLIQFQNNGVVDDSQLPKDRFSAERLKGVDSTLKIQPAKLEDSAVYLCASSLNLPYEQYFGPGTRLTVT.